This is a list of T cell receptor beta chains from one sample in a study of T-cell memory formation after mild COVID-19. TCRdb re-called the 5' RACE reads with MiXCR, one entry per CDR3 protein. The sample lists about 110,000 distinct CDR3 sequences, 13% to 15% occurring once. The specimen was PBMCs or a T cell subset sorted from them (not recorded which). Every receptor here comes from a man younger than 35 who had mild COVID-19 (a few samples of this study predate the infection). Cell type and time point are not known. Each CDR3 is given with its conserved first and last residue. The D gene is left open where the match is weak. Clone sizes are given selectively: once, few, many, or a class where the clone is expanded.

clone_size d_call j_call v_call cdr3_aa cdr3_nt
many NA TRBJ1-1 TRBV6-6 CASSYQPGAATEAFF TGTGCCAGCAGTTACCAGCCAGGGGCGGCCACTGAAGCTTTCTTT
few NA TRBJ2-5 TRBV9 CASSFRDRGVGETQYF TGTGCCAGCAGCTTTCGCGACAGAGGCGTGGGAGAGACCCAGTACTTC
few NA TRBJ1-1 TRBV12-3/TRBV12-4 CASSLQSGLRTEAFF TGTGCCAGCAGTTTACAGTCCGGGCTTCGGACTGAAGCTTTCTTT
few NA TRBJ2-1 TRBV27 CASSHSSYNEQFF TGTGCCAGCAGTCACAGTTCCTACAATGAGCAGTTCTTC
many NA TRBJ2-1 TRBV5-1 CASSLVGLGNEQFF TGCGCCAGCAGCTTGGTGGGGTTGGGCAATGAGCAGTTCTTC
few NA TRBJ2-3 TRBV5-1 CASSLNSGVTDTQYF TGCGCCAGCAGCTTGAATAGCGGCGTCACAGATACGCAGTATTTT
NA NA TRBJ2-2 TRBV11-2 CASSFLGGLNTGELFF TGTGCCAGCAGCTTTCTCGGGGGACTGAACACCGGGGAGCTGTTTTTT
NA NA TRBJ2-7 TRBV6-6 CASSLVSTGEQYF TGTGCCAGCAGTTTGGTCTCGACGGGCGAGCAGTACTTC
NA NA TRBJ2-7 TRBV2 CASYRDIAYEQYF TGTGCCAGCTACAGGGACATTGCCTACGAGCAGTACTTC
NA TRBD1 TRBJ1-2 TRBV15 CATSRLPGQGGYGYTF TGTGCCACCAGCAGACTTCCCGGACAGGGGGGATATGGCTACACCTTC
many NA TRBJ2-3 TRBV7-9 CASSFADTQYF TGTGCCAGCAGCTTTGCAGATACGCAGTATTTT
NA NA TRBJ1-2 TRBV4-1 CASSQVEGDYGYTF TGCGCCAGCAGCCAAGTGGAGGGCGACTATGGCTACACCTTC
few NA TRBJ1-1 TRBV7-9 CASSLGILRGLGDTEAFF TGTGCCAGCAGCTTAGGGATTCTCAGGGGACTAGGGGATACTGAAGCTTTCTTT
NA TRBD1 TRBJ1-2 TRBV20-1 CSHQGADYGYTF TGCAGCCACCAGGGGGCCGACTATGGCTACACCTTC
many NA TRBJ1-2 TRBV4-3 CASSQVLQNYGYTF TGCGCCAGCAGCCAAGTCCTGCAGAACTATGGCTACACCTTC
few NA TRBJ2-3 TRBV6-1 CASRKDYLLTDTQYF TGTGCCAGCAGGAAAGACTACCTGCTCACAGATACGCAGTATTTT
few NA TRBJ1-1 TRBV4-1 CASSQREITEAFF TGCGCCAGCAGCCAAAGGGAGATCACTGAAGCTTTCTTT
once NA TRBJ2-1 TRBV7-3 CASSLTGIVDEQFF TGTGCCAGCAGCTTAACCGGCATTGTAGACGAGCAGTTCTTC
NA NA TRBJ1-1 TRBV4-1 CASSQEPGLNTEAFF TGCGCCAGCAGCCAAGAGCCAGGGCTGAACACTGAAGCTTTCTTT
many NA TRBJ2-7 TRBV27 CASKIAQGGYEQYF TGTGCCAGTAAAATTGCCCAAGGGGGCTACGAGCAGTACTTC
NA TRBD1 TRBJ2-3 TRBV20-1 CSAPSRQGWGTDTQYF TGCAGTGCTCCCTCGAGACAGGGCTGGGGCACAGATACGCAGTATTTT
NA TRBD2 TRBJ2-2 TRBV4-2 CASSQEGGANTGELFF TGTGCCAGCAGCCAAGAGGGAGGGGCGAACACCGGGGAGCTGTTTTTT
few TRBD2 TRBJ2-1 TRBV2 CASKFLAGAYNEQFF TGTGCCAGCAAGTTCCTAGCGGGGGCCTACAATGAGCAGTTCTTC
few NA TRBJ1-1 TRBV15 CATSRGSEAFF TGTGCCACCAGCAGAGGGTCTGAAGCTTTCTTT
NA NA TRBJ1-2 TRBV6-5 CASSLAGTDYGYTF TGTGCCAGCAGTTTAGCCGGGACGGACTATGGCTACACCTTC
NA NA TRBJ1-4 TRBV20-1 CSASGTPAGNEKLFF TGCAGTGCTTCCGGGACACCCGCTGGGAATGAAAAACTGTTTTTT
NA NA TRBJ1-2 TRBV7-3 CASSMGTTGYGYTF TGTGCCAGCAGCATGGGGACCACGGGCTATGGCTACACCTTC
NA NA TRBJ1-1 TRBV7-9 CASSGDLNTEAFF TGTGCCAGCAGCGGGGATCTGAACACTGAAGCTTTCTTT
NA NA TRBJ2-7 TRBV7-9 CASSLSSYEQYF TGTGCCAGCAGCCTCTCTTCCTACGAGCAGTACTTC